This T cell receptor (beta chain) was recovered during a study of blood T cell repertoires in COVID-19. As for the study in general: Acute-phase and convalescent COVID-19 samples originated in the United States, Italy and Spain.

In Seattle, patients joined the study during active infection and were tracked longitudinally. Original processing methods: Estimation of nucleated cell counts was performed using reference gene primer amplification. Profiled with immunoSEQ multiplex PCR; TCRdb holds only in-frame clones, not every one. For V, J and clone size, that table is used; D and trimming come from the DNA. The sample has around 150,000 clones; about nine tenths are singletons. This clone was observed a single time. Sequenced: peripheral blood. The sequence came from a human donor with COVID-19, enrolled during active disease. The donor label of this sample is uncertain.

CDR3 coding DNA: TGCAGTGCTAGTAATCGGGACAGAAAAGGCTACACCTTC. Encoded protein: CSASNRDRKGYTF. The rearrangement joins TRBV20-1 to TRBJ1-2, with 7 bases fitting TRBD1. The CDR3 is 13 residues long. Per germline, CDR1 DFQATT and CDR2 SNEGSKA (reference sequence). V shed 3 bases and J 8 bases; nucleotides not matched to a gene: 9.